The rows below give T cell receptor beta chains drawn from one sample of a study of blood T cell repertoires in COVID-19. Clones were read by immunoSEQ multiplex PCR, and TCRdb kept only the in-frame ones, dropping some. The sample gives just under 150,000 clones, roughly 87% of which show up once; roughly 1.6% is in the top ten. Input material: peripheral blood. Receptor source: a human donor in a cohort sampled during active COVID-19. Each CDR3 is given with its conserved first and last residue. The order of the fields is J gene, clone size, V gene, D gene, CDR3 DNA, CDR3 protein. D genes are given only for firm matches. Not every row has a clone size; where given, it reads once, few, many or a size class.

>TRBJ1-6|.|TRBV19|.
TGTGCCAGTAGTATAAGTGGAGGGGTTAATTCACCCCTCCACTTT
CASSISGGVNSPLHF
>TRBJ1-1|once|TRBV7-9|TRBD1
TGTGCCAGCAGCCCGACGGACAGGGGCGCTTTCTTT
CASSPTDRGAFF
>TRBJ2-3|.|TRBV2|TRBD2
TGTGCCAGCAGATACGGGACTAGCGTTTCACAAGATACGCAGTATTTT
CASRYGTSVSQDTQYF
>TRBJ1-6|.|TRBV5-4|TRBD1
TGTGCCAGCAGCGACACGGACAGGGGGATTTCACCCCTCCACTTT
CASSDTDRGISPLHF
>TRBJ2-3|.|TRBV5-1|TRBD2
TGCGCCAGCATGACTAGCGGAAGCACAGATACGCAGTATTTT
CASMTSGSTDTQYF
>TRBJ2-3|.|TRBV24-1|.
TGTGCCACCAGTGATCCCAGAGGGCGCACAGATACGCAGTATTTT
CATSDPRGRTDTQYF
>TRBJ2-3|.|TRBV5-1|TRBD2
TGCGCCAGCAGCTTGGTGGTCGGGGGGACCACAGATACGCAGTATTTT
CASSLVVGGTTDTQYF
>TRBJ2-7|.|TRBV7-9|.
TGTGCCAGCAGCTTATCCGCAGGGATGGTGAACGAGCAGTACTTC
CASSLSAGMVNEQYF
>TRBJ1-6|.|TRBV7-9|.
TGTGCCAGCAGCTCGATCGGGGGTAATTCACCCCTCCACTTT
CASSSIGGNSPLHF
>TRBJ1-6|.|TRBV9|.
TGTGCCAGCAGCGTAGGGGGGCAGAGTTCACCCCTCCACTTT
CASSVGGQSSPLHF
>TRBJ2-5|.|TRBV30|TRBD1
TGTGCCTGGAGCCAGACAGGGGCAGAGACCCAGTACTTC
CAWSQTGAETQYF
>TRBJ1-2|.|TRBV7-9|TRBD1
TGTGCCAGCAGCCCACAGGGGGACTATGGCTACACCTTC
CASSPQGDYGYTF
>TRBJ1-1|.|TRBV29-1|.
TGCAGCGTTGCGGGGGGCCGAAACACTGAAGCTTTCTTT
CSVAGGRNTEAFF
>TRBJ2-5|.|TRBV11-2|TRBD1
TGTGCCAGCAGCCCCGCCGACAGGGGAGAGACCCAGTACTTC
CASSPADRGETQYF
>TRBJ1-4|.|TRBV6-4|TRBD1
TGTGCCAGCAGACCAGGACAGGGGAGTGAAAAACTGTTTTTT
CASRPGQGSEKLFF
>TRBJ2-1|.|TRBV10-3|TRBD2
TGTGCCACCCTACAGCGGGGGAATGACAATGAGCAGTTCTTC
CATLQRGNDNEQFF
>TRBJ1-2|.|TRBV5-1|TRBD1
TGCGCCAGCAGCGCCGGGACAGGGGGCGTGTATGGCTACACCTTC
CASSAGTGGVYGYTF
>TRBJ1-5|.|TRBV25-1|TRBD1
TGTGCCAGCAGTAATCGGGACAGATGGGAGTATAGCAATCAGCCCCAGCATTTT
CASSNRDRWEYSNQPQHF
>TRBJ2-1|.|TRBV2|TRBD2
TGTGCCAGCAGTCCACGGACTAGCAGTTACAATGAGCAGTTCTTC
CASSPRTSSYNEQFF
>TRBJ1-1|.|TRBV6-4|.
TGTGCCAGCAGTGAATCTGGGGGGGAGACTGAAGCTTTCTTT
CASSESGGETEAFF
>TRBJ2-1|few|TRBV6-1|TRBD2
TGTGCCAGCAGTGAGTTGCGGGGGGGCCTTAATGAGCAGTTCTTC
CASSELRGGLNEQFF
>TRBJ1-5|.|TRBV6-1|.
TGTGCCAGCAGTGAAGCGCGGGGGACATATCAGCCCCAGCATTTT
CASSEARGTYQPQHF
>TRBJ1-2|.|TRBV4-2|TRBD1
TGTGCCAGCAGCCAAGAGCACCGGACAGGCCCTTTAGAGGGCTACACCTTC
CASSQEHRTGPLEGYTF
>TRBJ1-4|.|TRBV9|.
TGTGCCAGCAGCCCCTCGGGGGGTAATGAAAAACTGTTTTTT
CASSPSGGNEKLFF
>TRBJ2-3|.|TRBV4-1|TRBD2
TGCGCCAGCAGCCAACGGCCCAGACTTGCGGGGGGTTCAGATACGCAGTATTTT
CASSQRPRLAGGSDTQYF
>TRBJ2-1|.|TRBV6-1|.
TGTGCCAGCAGTGAAGCGAGACTTCTGTACAATGAGCAGTTCTTC
CASSEARLLYNEQFF